This entry is about one T cell receptor beta chain. Its antigen is still unknown. The data derive from a study of blood T cells in healthy people across ages. CDR1 and CDR2 (germline): MDHEN, SYDVKM. With 1 base removed from V and 4 bases from J, the gap between germline ends came to 4 bases. The CDR3 sequence is 12 residues long. The use of a sample-barcoded 5' primer and a J-beta primer mix characterized a second PCR of about 7 to 12 cycles. Researchers report that a template-switch adaptor with 12 random nucleotides tagged each cDNA molecule. TCRdb used MiXCR to reprocess the 5' RACE reads, holding one entry per CDR3 protein. The sample holds over 950,000 distinct CDR3 sequences, approximately 50% seen once. General study results and limits: The donors' CMV status was not determined, possibly confounding changes in expanded clonotypes. With age, beta diversity per million T cells declined roughly linearly, significantly by around 43.

The V and J genes are TRBV28 and TRBJ1-1; no clear D. Sequencing was performed on blood. The TCR sequence derives from a woman aged 60-75 years in good health. This CDR3 reads CASSLSVTEAFF. The DNA of the CDR3 is TGTGCCAGCAGTTTATCGGTCACTGAAGCTTTCTTT.